A selection of T cell receptor beta chains follows, all from one sample in a study of T-cell memory formation after mild COVID-19. MiXCR, run by TCRdb on the 5' RACE reads, gives a single entry per CDR3 protein. This sample carries a few hundred thousand distinct CDR3 sequences, about 17% of them seen once, and the ten largest clones take around a fifth. Sequences were obtained from PBMCs or a T cell subset sorted from them (not recorded which). The receptors originated from a man aged 18 to 30 who had mild COVID-19 (a few samples of this study predate the infection). Cell type and time point are not known. Each CDR3 is given with its conserved first and last residue. The order of the fields is D gene, clone size, J gene, V gene, CDR3 protein, CDR3 DNA. D genes are given only for firm matches. Only some rows state a clone size, as once, few, many or a class for expanded clones.

- | - | TRBJ1-2 | TRBV4-3 | CASSQALGFLGYGYTF | TGCGCCAGCAGCCAAGCTCTCGGGTTTCTGGGCTATGGCTACACCTTC
- | few | TRBJ2-1 | TRBV27 | CASNPFGSQFNEQFF | TGTGCCAGCAATCCCTTCGGAAGCCAGTTCAATGAGCAGTTCTTC
TRBD1 | many | TRBJ1-5 | TRBV20-1 | CSARDGQGYNQPQHF | TGCAGTGCTAGAGATGGACAGGGATATAATCAGCCCCAGCATTTT
- | - | TRBJ1-1 | TRBV20-1 | CSAKSSITSTEAFF | TGCAGTGCTAAAAGCTCCATAACAAGCACTGAAGCTTTCTTT
- | many | TRBJ2-5 | TRBV3-1 | CASSPTGETQYF | TGTGCCAGCAGCCCCACCGGGGAGACCCAGTACTTC
- | many | TRBJ1-1 | TRBV5-1 | CASSFRVGSRWTEAFF | TGCGCCAGCAGCTTCCGGGTCGGCTCAAGATGGACTGAAGCTTTCTTT
TRBD2 | - | TRBJ2-1 | TRBV4-1 | CASSQDFSGGAYNEQFF | TGCGCCAGCAGCCAAGATTTCAGCGGGGGGGCTTACAATGAGCAGTTCTTC
- | few | TRBJ2-1 | TRBV7-2 | CASSLLRDLEQFF | TGTGCCAGCAGCTTATTGCGAGATCTTGAGCAGTTCTTC
- | few | TRBJ2-5 | TRBV7-9 | CASSLDGYPETQYF | TGTGCCAGCAGCTTAGATGGGTACCCAGAGACCCAGTACTTC
TRBD2 | few | TRBJ2-1 | TRBV27 | CASSLEGLAGLSSYNEQFF | TGTGCCAGCAGTTTAGAGGGCCTAGCGGGCCTTAGCTCCTACAATGAGCAGTTCTTC
- | few | TRBJ1-6 | TRBV6-5 | CASSYDWSQGYNSPLHF | TGTGCCAGCAGTTATGATTGGAGTCAGGGCTATAATTCACCCCTCCACTTT
TRBD1 | - | TRBJ2-2 | TRBV27 | CASSPLLAGGNTGELFF | TGTGCCAGCAGTCCCCTCCTTGCAGGGGGGAACACCGGGGAGCTGTTTTTT
- | - | TRBJ2-3 | TRBV12-3/TRBV12-4 | CASSLPAPTQYF | TGTGCCAGCAGTTTGCCCGCTCCTACGCAGTATTTT
TRBD1 | few | TRBJ2-3 | TRBV18 | CASSPRDRVETDTQYF | TGTGCCAGCTCACCCCGGGACAGGGTGGAGACAGATACGCAGTATTTT
- | few | TRBJ1-6 | TRBV6-2/TRBV6-3 | CASSPDRSNSPLHF | TGTGCCAGCAGCCCAGACAGGTCTAATTCACCCCTCCACTTT
- | few | TRBJ1-1 | TRBV4-1 | CASSIGGSDTEAFF | TGCGCCAGCAGCATAGGGGGGTCGGACACTGAAGCTTTCTTT
- | - | TRBJ2-1 | TRBV7-2 | CASSLKLSNEQFF | TGTGCCAGCAGCTTAAAACTCAGTAATGAGCAGTTCTTC
- | - | TRBJ1-4 | TRBV18 | CASSPRDEKLFF | TGTGCCAGCTCACCACGGGATGAAAAACTGTTTTTT
- | - | TRBJ2-3 | TRBV28 | CASHEGILTDTQYF | TGTGCCAGCCACGAAGGCATCCTCACAGATACGCAGTATTTT
TRBD2 | - | TRBJ2-3 | TRBV5-1 | CASSPPGGPADTQYF | TGCGCCAGCAGCCCACCGGGGGGGCCCGCAGATACGCAGTATTTT
- | many | TRBJ2-1 | TRBV20-1 | CSAARANEQFF | TGCAGTGCTGCGCGAGCCAATGAGCAGTTCTTC
TRBD2 | once | TRBJ2-7 | TRBV7-8 | CASSPGTSGAPYEQYF | TGTGCCAGCAGCCCAGGGACTAGCGGGGCCCCATACGAGCAGTACTTC
- | - | TRBJ1-4 | TRBV27 | CASRTTNEKLFF | TGTGCCAGCAGAACAACTAATGAAAAACTGTTTTTT
- | - | TRBJ1-2 | TRBV5-1 | CASRGQNLFTF | TGCGCCAGCAGAGGTCAGAACCTGTTCACCTTC
- | few | TRBJ1-4 | TRBV7-2 | CASQGRANEKLFF | TGTGCCAGCCAGGGTAGGGCTAATGAAAAACTGTTTTTT
TRBD1 | - | TRBJ2-3 | TRBV2 | CASSGDRGTDTQYF | TGTGCCAGCAGTGGGGACAGAGGCACAGATACGCAGTATTTT
TRBD1 | - | TRBJ1-5 | TRBV18 | CASSPPGTGRSQHF | TGTGCCAGCTCACCACCCGGGACAGGGAGGTCCCAGCATTTT
- | - | TRBJ2-3 | TRBV7-9 | CASSLAQITDTQYF | TGTGCCAGCAGCTTAGCACAGATTACAGATACGCAGTATTTT